What follows is one T cell receptor beta chain and its context. Its antigen is undetermined. This sample is drawn from a study of T cell repertoires in cytomegalovirus infection. Background on the study: An indication of both CMV infection and matching HLA type came from public TCR beta signatures. Overall study findings and caveats: HLA-C-restricted CMV clonotypes gave the most frequent clonotype in two of eight donors.

Using its own MiXCR run on the reads, TCRdb lists one record per CDR3 protein. Found here are roughly 700,000 distinct CDR3 sequences, about 33% of them singletons; the top ten hold 15% to 20%. The receptor was isolated from a human donor in good health (CMV status not recorded). Some clones in this sample may be carry-over from other donors' samples. Sequenced material: cultured PBMCs, taken from culture after CMV antigen stimulation.

The CDR3 nucleotides read TGTGCCAGCAGGTTCGGTACCGGGACTCCAAAGGGTGCGGAGCAGTTCTTC. Translated, it gives CASRFGTGTPKGAEQFF. The J gene is TRBJ2-1, the V gene TRBV12-3 or TRBV12-4; D perhaps matches TRBD2 (6 bases). V lost 6 bases and J 10 bases, leaving 28 bases between the germline ends. The CDR3 loop spans 17 amino acids.